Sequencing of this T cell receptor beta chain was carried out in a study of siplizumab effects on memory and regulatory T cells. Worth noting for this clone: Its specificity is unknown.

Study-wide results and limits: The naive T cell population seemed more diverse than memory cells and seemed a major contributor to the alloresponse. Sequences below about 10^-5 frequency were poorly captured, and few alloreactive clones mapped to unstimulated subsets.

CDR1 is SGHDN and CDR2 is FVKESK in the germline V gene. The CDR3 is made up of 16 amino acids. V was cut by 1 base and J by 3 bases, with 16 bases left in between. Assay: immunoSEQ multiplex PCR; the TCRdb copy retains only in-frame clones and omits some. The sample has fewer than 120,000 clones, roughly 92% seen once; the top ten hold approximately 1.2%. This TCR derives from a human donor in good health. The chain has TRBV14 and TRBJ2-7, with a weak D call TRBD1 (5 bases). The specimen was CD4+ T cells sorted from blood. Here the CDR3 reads CASSQVTPGYGYEQYF. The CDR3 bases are TGTGCCAGCAGCCAAGTCACGCCAGGGTATGGCTACGAGCAGTACTTC. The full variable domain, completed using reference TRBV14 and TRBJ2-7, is EAGVTQFPSHSVIEKGQTVTLRCDPISGHDNLYWYRRVMGKEIKFLLHFVKESKQDESGMPNNRFLAERTGGTYSTLKVQPAELEDSGVYFCASSQVTPGYGYEQYFGPGTRLTVT.